The 11 T cell receptor beta chains below all came from one sample that was sequenced in a study of OX40 agonist ivuxolimab in advanced cancers. Sequencing was performed with immunoSEQ multiplex PCR; in TCRdb, only in-frame clones are kept and a portion is missing. This sample has 98,000 or so clones, with about nine tenths found just once. This sample comprised CD4+ or CD8+ T cells sorted from blood, obtained in a trial of the OX40 agonist ivuxolimab. Receptor source: an adult with an advanced solid tumor such as melanoma, head and neck, liver or kidney cancer.

CDR3 protein: CASSFLTGRNEKLFF. The CDR3 coding sequence is TGTGCCAGCAGCTTCCTAACGGGACGAAATGAAAAACTGTTTTTT. The chain couples TRBV7-8 to TRBJ1-4; TRBD1 might be the D (5 bases). Germline CDR1 is SGHVS and CDR2 is FQNEAQ. V was shortened by 3 bases and J by 5 bases, with 13 bases between the two germline ends. This CDR3 has 15 amino acids.

The J gene is TRBJ1-1, the V gene TRBV5-6; D remains unclear. The CDR3 is 13 residues long. V gave up 2 bases and J gave up 1 base, with 6 bases separating them. Germline CDR1 and CDR2: SGHDT and YYEEEE. The CDR3 DNA sequence: TGTGCCAGCAGCTTTCGAGGGAACACTGAAGCTTTCTTT. Translated: CASSFRGNTEAFF.

A remark on this clone: Within the sample, other DNA sequences also encode this same CDR3. The rearrangement joins TRBV18 to TRBJ2-1; D gene uncertain. The V gene's germline CDR1 is KGHSH and CDR2 LQKENI. V lost 1 base and J 6 bases, leaving 4 bases between the germline ends. CDR3 length: 12 amino acids. The DNA for the CDR3 is TGTGCCAGCTCACCACAGGGCAATGAGCAGTTCTTC. Protein sequence: CASSPQGNEQFF. The variable domain in full, completed from reference TRBV18 and TRBJ2-1, reads NAGVMQNPRHLVRRRGQEARLRCSPMKGHSHVYWYRQLPEEGLKFMVYLQKENIIDESGMPKERFSAEFPKEGPSILRIQQVVRGDSAAYFCASSPQGNEQFFGPGTRLTVL.

V usage is TRBV27 and J usage is TRBJ1-4; TRBD1 agrees at 9 bases. With 4 bases clipped from V and 4 bases from J, the junction kept 4 bases outside the gene matches. Germline assignment: CDR1 MNHEY and CDR2 SMNVEV (reference sequence). This CDR3 spans 15 amino acids. DNA for the CDR3: TGTGCCAGCAGTTCCCCGGGACAGGGTAATGAAAAACTGTTTTTT. It encodes CASSSPGQGNEKLFF.

The chain is built from TRBV29-1 and TRBJ2-2, with D possibly TRBD1 on 6 matching bases. V lost 6 bases to trimming and J lost 1 base, with 12 bases between them. Germline values: CDR1 SQVTM, CDR2 ANQGSEA. The CDR3 runs to 14 residues. The CDR3 is CSVLQGQNTGELFF. For the CDR3, the DNA is TGCAGCGTATTACAGGGACAGAACACCGGGGAGCTGTTTTTT.

The chain has TRBV10-3 and TRBJ2-5; D is possibly TRBD2 (6 bases). Deletions cut 10 bases from V and 5 bases from J, with 17 bases between. Germline CDR1 and CDR2: ENHRY and SYGVKD. This CDR3 comprises 13 residues. CDR3 nucleotide sequence: TGTGCCACGTTCGGAGGGCGGGGTGAGACCCAGTACTTC. Translation: CATFGGRGETQYF.

In its sample, this clone was seen a few times. Here the CDR3 reads CASSPDLGQPQHF. CDR3 sequence (DNA): TGTGCCAGCAGCCCTGACCTGGGCCAGCCCCAGCATTTT. This chain joins TRBV4-2 and TRBJ1-5; unclear D gene. CDR3 length: 13 amino acids. Germline lookup yields CDR1 LGHNA and CDR2 YNFKEQ. The germline V and J ends were trimmed by 4 bases and 7 bases, with 11 bases remaining between them.

V is TRBV5-6 and J is TRBJ1-3; TRBD1 matches at 9 bases. The CDR3 consists of 15 residues. The J segment lost 4 bases and the V segment lost 4 bases, leaving 6 bases of the junction unmatched. CDR1 is SGHDT, CDR2 YYEEEE, per germline. In DNA, the CDR3 is TGTGCCAGCAGCCGGGGGACAGGGAGAGGAAACACCATATATTTT. This sequence encodes CASSRGTGRGNTIYF. The variable domain in full, completed from reference TRBV5-6 and TRBJ1-3, reads DAGVTQSPTHLIKTRGQQVTLRCSPKSGHDTVSWYQQALGQGPQFIFQYYEEEERQRGNFPDRFSGHQFPNYSSELNVNALLLGDSALYLCASSRGTGRGNTIYFGEGSWLTVV.

V gene TRBV5-4 combines with J gene TRBJ1-2; unclear D gene. The CDR3 has 14 residues. The germline V and J ends were trimmed by 4 bases and 0 bases, with 10 bases remaining between them. Per the germline V gene, CDR1 is SGHNT and CDR2 is YYREEE (reference sequence). Here the CDR3 reads CASSGQTSNYGYTF. In DNA, the CDR3 is TGTGCCAGCAGCGGGCAGACTTCTAACTATGGCTACACCTTC.

The V and J genes are TRBV30 and TRBJ2-1; 9 nucleotides agree with TRBD2. This CDR3 has 15 amino acids. Germline lookup yields CDR1 GTSNPN and CDR2 SVGIG (reference sequence). V dropped 2 bases and J dropped 5; count of bases not matched to a gene: 7. The CDR3 nucleotides read TGTGCCTGGAGTCGGTTGATAGCGGGGGACAATGAGCAGTTCTTC. Translated, it gives CAWSRLIAGDNEQFF. Complete variable domain (other parts from reference TRBV30 and TRBJ2-1): SQTIHQWPATLVQPVGSPLSLECTVEGTSNPNLYWYRQAAGRGLQLLFYSVGIGQISSEVPQNLSASRPQDRQFILSSKKLLLSDSGFYLCAWSRLIAGDNEQFFGPGTRLTVL.

V is TRBV7-9 and J is TRBJ1-3, with 9 nucleotides matching TRBD1. Trimming cost V 5 bases and J 0 bases; bases outside gene matches: 14. The germline gives CDR1 SEHNR, CDR2 FQNEAQ (reference sequence). This CDR3 comprises 19 residues. CDR3 nucleotide sequence: TGTGCCAGCAGCGACCTCCGGGACAGGGATCTTTTCTCTGGAAACACCATATATTTT. It codes for CASSDLRDRDLFSGNTIYF. Looking up the rest from reference TRBV7-9 and TRBJ1-3 gives the full variable domain: DTGVSQNPRHKITKRGQNVTFRCDPISEHNRLYWYRQTLGQGPEFLTYFQNEAQLEKSRLLSDRFSAERPKGSFSTLEIQRTEQGDSAMYLCASSDLRDRDLFSGNTIYFGEGSWLTVV.